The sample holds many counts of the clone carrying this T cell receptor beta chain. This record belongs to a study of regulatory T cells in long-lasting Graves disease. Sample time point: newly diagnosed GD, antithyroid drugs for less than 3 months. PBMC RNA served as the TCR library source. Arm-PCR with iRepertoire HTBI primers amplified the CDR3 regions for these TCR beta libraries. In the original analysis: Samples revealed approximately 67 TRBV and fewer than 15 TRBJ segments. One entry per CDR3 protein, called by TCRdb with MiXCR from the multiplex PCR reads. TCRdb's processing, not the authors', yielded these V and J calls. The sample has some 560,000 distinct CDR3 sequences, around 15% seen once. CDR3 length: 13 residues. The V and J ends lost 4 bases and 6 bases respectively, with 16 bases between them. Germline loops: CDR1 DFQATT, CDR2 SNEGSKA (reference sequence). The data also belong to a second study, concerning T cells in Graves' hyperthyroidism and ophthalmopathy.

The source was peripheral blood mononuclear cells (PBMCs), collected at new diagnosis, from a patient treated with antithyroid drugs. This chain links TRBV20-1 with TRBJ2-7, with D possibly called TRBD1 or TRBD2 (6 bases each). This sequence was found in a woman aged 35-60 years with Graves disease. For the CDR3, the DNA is TGCAGTGCTATCATCCCAGGGGAGGTCGAGCAGTACTTC. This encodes CSAIIPGEVEQYF.